Below, 2 T cell receptor beta chains from the same sample are listed, as sequenced in a study of T cells after yellow fever vaccination. TCRdb processed the 5' RACE reads anew with MiXCR; each CDR3 protein has one entry. The repertoire holds 300,000 to 400,000 distinct CDR3 sequences, with around 6.4% as singletons. Sequencing was performed on PBMCs, taken 5 days after the yellow fever booster vaccination. The receptors come from a man aged 25-45 years who received the YFV17D yellow fever vaccine.

In its sample, this clonotype was seen a few times. V is TRBV10-3 and J is TRBJ1-3; D not certain. Trimming removed 1 base from V and 2 bases from J, with 3 bases in between. Germline assignment: CDR1 ENHRY and CDR2 SYGVKD. There are 13 residues in the CDR3. CDR3 in amino acids: CAISELAGNTIYF. The CDR3 region has the DNA TGTGCCATCAGTGAGTTGGCTGGAAACACCATATATTTT.

This clonotype was seen at least ten times. The chain employs TRBV20-1 and TRBJ1-5, with D possibly TRBD1 on 5 matching bases. Trimming shortened V by 1 base and J by 0 bases, and 7 bases separated the two germline ends. This CDR3 has 14 amino acids. Looked up from germline, CDR1 is DFQATT and CDR2 is SNEGSKA (reference sequence). The chain's CDR3 is CSARGQHSNQPQHF. The CDR3 DNA sequence: TGCAGTGCTAGAGGACAGCATAGCAATCAGCCCCAGCATTTT.